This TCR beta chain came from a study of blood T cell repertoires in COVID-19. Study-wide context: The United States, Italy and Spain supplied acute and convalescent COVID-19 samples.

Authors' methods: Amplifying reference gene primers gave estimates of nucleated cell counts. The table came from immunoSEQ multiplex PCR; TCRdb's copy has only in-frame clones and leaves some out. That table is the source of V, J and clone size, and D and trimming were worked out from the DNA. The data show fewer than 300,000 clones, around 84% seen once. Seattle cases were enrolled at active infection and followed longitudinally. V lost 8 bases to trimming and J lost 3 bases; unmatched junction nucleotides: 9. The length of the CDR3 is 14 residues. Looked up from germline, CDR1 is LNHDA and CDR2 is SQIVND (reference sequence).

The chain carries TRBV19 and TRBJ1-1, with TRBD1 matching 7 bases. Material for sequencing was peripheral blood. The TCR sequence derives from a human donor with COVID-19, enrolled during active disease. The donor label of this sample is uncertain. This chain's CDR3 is CASHRGKEYTEAFF. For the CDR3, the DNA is TGTGCCAGTCACAGGGGTAAGGAATACACTGAAGCTTTCTTT.